This TCR beta chain appears in the sequencing data of a study of T cells in Graves' hyperthyroidism and ophthalmopathy. There are many counts of this clonotype. The investigators amplified TCR beta CDR3 regions from RNA transcripts. First-round RT-PCR targeting the TCR CDR3 was performed with the HTBI primer set. Each CDR3 protein gets one entry after TCRdb re-called the multiplex PCR reads with MiXCR. This sample has over 500,000 distinct CDR3 sequences; 17% occur once, and the top ten carry approximately 15%. The CDR3 extends over 16 amino acids. Germline V gives CDR1 SGHTA, CDR2 FQGNSA. Trimming removed 1 base from V and 0 bases from J, with 10 bases in between.

Material for sequencing was blood. The receptor was derived from a woman younger than 30 with Graves' ophthalmopathy. The chain employs TRBV7-2 and TRBJ2-4, with D hard to call. CDR3 protein: CASSLDGRLAKNIQYF. CDR3 coding DNA: TGTGCCAGCAGCTTAGACGGCAGGTTAGCCAAAAACATTCAGTACTTC. Combining the CDR3 with reference TRBV7-2 and TRBJ2-4 gives the whole variable domain GAGVSQSPSNKVTEKGKDVELRCDPISGHTALYWYRQSLGQGLEFLIYFQGNSAPDKSGLPSDRFSAERTGGSVSTLTIQRTQQEDSAVYLCASSLDGRLAKNIQYFGAGTRLSVL.